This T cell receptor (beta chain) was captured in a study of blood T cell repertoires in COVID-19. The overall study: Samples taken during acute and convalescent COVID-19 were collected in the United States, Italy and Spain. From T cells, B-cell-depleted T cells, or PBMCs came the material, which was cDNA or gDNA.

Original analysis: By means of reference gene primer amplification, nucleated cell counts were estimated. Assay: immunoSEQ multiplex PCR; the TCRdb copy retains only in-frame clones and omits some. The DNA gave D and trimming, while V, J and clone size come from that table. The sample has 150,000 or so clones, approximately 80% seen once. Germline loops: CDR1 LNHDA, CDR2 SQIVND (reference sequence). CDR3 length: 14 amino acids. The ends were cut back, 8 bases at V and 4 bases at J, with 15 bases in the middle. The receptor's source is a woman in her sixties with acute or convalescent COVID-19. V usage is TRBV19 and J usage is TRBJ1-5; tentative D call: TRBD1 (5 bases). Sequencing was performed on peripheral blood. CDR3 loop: CASRTPGGNQPQHF. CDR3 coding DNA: TGTGCCAGTCGAACACCGGGGGGGAATCAGCCCCAGCATTTT.